This entry lists 15 T cell receptor beta chains sequenced from one sample in a study of blood T cell repertoires in COVID-19. Libraries were prepared by immunoSEQ multiplex PCR; TCRdb keeps only in-frame clonotypes and omits some of them. The data contain more than 300,000 clones, approximately 84% of them seen just once; the ten biggest clones take up about 10%. The sequenced sample was PBMCs or T cells enriched from blood (not recorded which). Receptor source: a woman aged 18-29 years who had recovered from COVID-19.

V gene TRBV14 combines with J gene TRBJ2-1; TRBD2 matches 8 bases. This CDR3 comprises 20 residues. The ends lost 1 base at V and 8 bases at J; junction bases unmatched: 22. Germline values: CDR1 SGHDN, CDR2 FVKESK. The CDR3 coding sequence is TGTGCCAGCAGCCAAGTAGAGGGACTAGTGGGAAAGGGACCTCACTATGAGCAGTTCTTC. Protein product: CASSQVEGLVGKGPHYEQFF.

CDR3 coding DNA: TGCGCCAGCAGTGAGATCCAGGGGGCAAGGGATGAGCAGTTCTTC. Translated: CASSEIQGARDEQFF. V usage is TRBV10-1 and J usage is TRBJ2-1, with 8 nucleotides matching TRBD1. This CDR3 contains 15 residues. The trim removed 2 bases at V and 8 bases at J, leaving 8 bases unmatched. Germline-derived CDR1 and CDR2 are WNHNN and SYGVQD (reference sequence).

This clone was seen a single time. The genes are TRBV4-1 and TRBJ2-1, with 8 bases fitting TRBD2. The germline gives CDR1 MGHRA, CDR2 YSYEKL. The CDR3 has 17 amino acids. V shed 1 base and J 5 bases; nucleotides not matched to a gene: 10. CDR3 bases: TGCGCCAGCAGCCAAGCTACTAGCGGCAGGGAAAACAATGAGCAGTTCTTC. As protein: CASSQATSGRENNEQFF.

The V and J genes are TRBV4-1 and TRBJ1-1; possibly TRBD1 for D (6 bases). Trimming left V 0 bases short and J 4 bases short, with 15 bases between. Germline V CDR1 and CDR2: MGHRA, YSYEKL. The CDR3 spans 16 residues. The CDR3 sequence is CASSQDSRGGGTEAFF. DNA of the CDR3: TGCGCCAGCAGCCAAGATTCGAGGGGAGGGGGCACTGAAGCTTTCTTT.

This chain uses TRBV20-1 with TRBJ1-2; tentatively, D is TRBD1 (6 bases). CDR1 is DFQATT and CDR2 is SNEGSKA in the germline V gene (reference sequence). The V end lost 6 bases, the J end lost 6 bases, and 8 bases lay between the germline ends. The CDR3 covers 10 residues. CDR3 bases: TGCAGTGCCACAGGGAATGGCTACACCTTC. Its protein is CSATGNGYTF.

V and J are TRBV10-3 and TRBJ1-1, with D perhaps matching TRBD1 (6 bases). V was trimmed by 6 bases and J by 3 bases, leaving 14 bases between them. CDR1 ENHRY and CDR2 SYGVKD come from the germline V gene. The CDR3 has 14 amino acids. Written as DNA, the CDR3 is TGTGCCATCAGCGGATCTCAGGGGTACACTGAAGCTTTCTTT. Its translation: CAISGSQGYTEAFF.

This chain connects TRBV4-1 to TRBJ2-1, with 8 bases identical to TRBD1. CDR1 and CDR2 from the germline V gene are MGHRA and YSYEKL. The junction had 11 bases not matched to a gene; V was cut back by 0 bases and J by 10 bases. This CDR3 has 16 residues. The CDR3 sequence: CASSQERRTGPTEQFF. CDR3 in DNA: TGCGCCAGCAGCCAAGAACGACGGACAGGGCCCACGGAGCAGTTCTTC.

The V and J genes are TRBV19 and TRBJ1-3; possibly TRBD1 for D (5 bases). Germline assignment: CDR1 LNHDA and CDR2 SQIVND (reference sequence). The V gene lost 4 bases and the J gene lost 0 bases, with 10 bases spanning the gap. There are 15 residues in the CDR3. CDR3 amino acids: CASSRDSDSGNTIYF. The CDR3, as DNA: TGTGCCAGTAGTAGAGACAGTGACTCTGGAAACACCATATATTTT.

The rearrangement joins TRBV10-3 to TRBJ2-7, with D perhaps TRBD1 (6 bases). The germline V gene encodes CDR1 ENHRY and CDR2 SYGVKD. This CDR3 spans 16 amino acids. Trimming cost V 6 bases and J 1 base, with 19 bases left between them. This CDR3 is CAIRTGIGQRSYEQYF. As DNA, the CDR3 is TGTGCCATCAGAACGGGAATAGGACAGCGTTCCTACGAGCAGTACTTC.

This chain connects TRBV7-9 to TRBJ2-7, with D hard to call. The V gene lost 1 base and the J gene lost 3 bases, with 7 bases spanning the gap. This CDR3 spans 13 amino acids. Germline CDR1 and CDR2: SEHNR and FQNEAQ (reference sequence). CDR3 amino acids: CASSLGGYYEQYF. The CDR3 nucleotides read TGTGCCAGCAGCTTAGGAGGTTACTACGAGCAGTACTTC.

The CDR3 sequence is CAWRQGARETQYF. The CDR3 nucleotides read TGTGCCTGGAGACAGGGGGCGCGAGAGACCCAGTACTTC. This sequence joins TRBV30 and TRBJ2-5; 9 bases are shared with TRBD1. Trimming cost V 3 bases and J 4 bases; bases outside gene matches: 3. The germline gives CDR1 GTSNPN, CDR2 SVGIG (reference sequence). This CDR3 has 13 residues. The full variable domain, in which reference TRBV30 and TRBJ2-5 provide the parts outside the CDR3, is SQTIHQWPATLVQPVGSPLSLECTVEGTSNPNLYWYRQAAGRGLQLLFYSVGIGQISSEVPQNLSASRPQDRQFILSSKKLLLSDSGFYLCAWRQGARETQYFGPGTRLLVL.

The rearrangement joins TRBV11-2 to TRBJ1-1; 8 bases are a match to TRBD1. Trimming at V came to 3 bases and at J to 3 bases, leaving 6 bases not matched to a gene. The CDR3 has 15 amino acids. The germline V gene has CDR1 SGHAT and CDR2 FQNNGV. The CDR3 DNA follows: TGTGCCAGCAGCTTCCACAGGGGGAGGGACACTGAAGCTTTCTTT. It specifies CASSFHRGRDTEAFF.

This clone has only one observation. The chain has TRBV5-1 and TRBJ2-5; 15 bases are shared with TRBD2. The CDR3 covers 19 residues. CDR1 and CDR2 (germline): SGHRS, YFSETQ. V gave up 4 bases and J gave up 2 bases; unmatched junction bases: 12. CDR3 DNA: TGCGCCAGCAGCCCGGGACTAGCGGGGGGCGGAACCCCTCAAGAGACCCAGTACTTC. This sequence encodes CASSPGLAGGGTPQETQYF. Full variable domain (remainder filled in from reference TRBV5-1 and TRBJ2-5): KAGVTQTPRYLIKTRGQQVTLSCSPISGHRSVSWYQQTPGQGLQFLFEYFSETQRNKGNFPGRFSGRQFSNSRSEMNVSTLELGDSALYLCASSPGLAGGGTPQETQYFGPGTRLLVL.

Written as DNA, the CDR3 is TGTGCCAGCAGTCCCACGGGACAGGAGTCCTACGAGCAGTACTTC. Protein: CASSPTGQESYEQYF. The J gene is TRBJ2-7, the V gene TRBV5-6; 8 nucleotides agree with TRBD1. The trim removed 5 bases at V and 1 base at J, leaving 8 bases unmatched. Germline V gene data show CDR1 as SGHDT and CDR2 as YYEEEE. The CDR3 length is 15 residues.

This sequence joins TRBV6-1 and TRBJ1-5, with 7 bases aligning to TRBD1. Trimming took 0 bases from V and 5 from J; bases not matched to a gene: 7. The CDR3 is 16 amino acids. Germline V lookup: CDR1 MNHNS, CDR2 SASEGT. This chain's CDR3 is CASSEAGRGVHQPQHF. The CDR3 nucleotides are TGTGCCAGCAGTGAAGCGGGCAGGGGGGTCCATCAGCCCCAGCATTTT.